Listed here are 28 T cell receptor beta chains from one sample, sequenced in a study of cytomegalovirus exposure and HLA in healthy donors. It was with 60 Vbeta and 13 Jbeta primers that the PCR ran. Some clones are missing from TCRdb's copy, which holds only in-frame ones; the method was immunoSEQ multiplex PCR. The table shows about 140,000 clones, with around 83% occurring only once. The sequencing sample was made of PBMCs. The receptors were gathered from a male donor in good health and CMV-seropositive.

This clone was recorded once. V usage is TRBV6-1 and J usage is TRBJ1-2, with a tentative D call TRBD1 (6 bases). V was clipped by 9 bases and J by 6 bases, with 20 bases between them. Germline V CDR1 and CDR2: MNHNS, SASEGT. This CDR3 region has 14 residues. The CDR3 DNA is TGTGCCAGTACACCTTGGGGGCAGTGGGATGGCTACACCTTC. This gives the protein CASTPWGQWDGYTF.

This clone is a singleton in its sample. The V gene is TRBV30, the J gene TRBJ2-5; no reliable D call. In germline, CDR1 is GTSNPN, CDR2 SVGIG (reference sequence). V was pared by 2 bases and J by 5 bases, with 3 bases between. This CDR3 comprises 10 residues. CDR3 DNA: TGTGCCTGGAGTTCGGAGACCCAGTACTTC. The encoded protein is CAWSSETQYF.

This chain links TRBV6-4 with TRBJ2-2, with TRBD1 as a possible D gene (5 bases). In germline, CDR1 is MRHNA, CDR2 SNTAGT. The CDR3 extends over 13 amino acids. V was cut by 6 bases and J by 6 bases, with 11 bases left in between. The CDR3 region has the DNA TGTGCCAGCAGCGACAGCGCTTCCGGGGAGCTGTTTTTT. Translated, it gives CASSDSASGELFF.

The CDR3 loop reads CASSFGGSSGNTIYF. The DNA of the CDR3 is TGTGCCAGCAGTTTTGGGGGGAGCTCTGGAAACACCATATATTTT. The rearrangement uses TRBV28 and TRBJ1-3; D is possibly TRBD1 (5 bases). The CDR3 has 15 amino acids. The V and J ends lost 3 bases and 0 bases respectively, with 9 bases between them. Germline loops: CDR1 MDHEN, CDR2 SYDVKM.

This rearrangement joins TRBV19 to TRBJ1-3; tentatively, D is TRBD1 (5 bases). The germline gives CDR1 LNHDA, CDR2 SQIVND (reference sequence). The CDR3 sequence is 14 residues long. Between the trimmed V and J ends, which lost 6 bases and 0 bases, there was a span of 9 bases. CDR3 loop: CASSRQNSGNTIYF. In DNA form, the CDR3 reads TGTGCCAGTAGCCGACAGAACTCTGGAAACACCATATATTTT.

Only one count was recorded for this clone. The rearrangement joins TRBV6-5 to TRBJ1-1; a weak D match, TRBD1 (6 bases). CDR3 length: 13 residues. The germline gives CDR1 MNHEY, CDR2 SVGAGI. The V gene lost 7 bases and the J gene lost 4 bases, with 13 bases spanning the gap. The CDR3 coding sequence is TGTGCCAGCAAACTACAGGGCGTCACTGAAGCTTTCTTT. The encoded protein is CASKLQGVTEAFF.

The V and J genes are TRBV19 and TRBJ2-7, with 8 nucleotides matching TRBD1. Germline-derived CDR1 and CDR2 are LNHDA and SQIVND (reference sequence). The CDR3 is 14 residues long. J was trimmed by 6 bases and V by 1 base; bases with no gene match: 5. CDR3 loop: CASSIGTGSTEQYF. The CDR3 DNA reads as TGTGCCAGTAGTATAGGGACAGGGAGTACCGAGCAGTACTTC.

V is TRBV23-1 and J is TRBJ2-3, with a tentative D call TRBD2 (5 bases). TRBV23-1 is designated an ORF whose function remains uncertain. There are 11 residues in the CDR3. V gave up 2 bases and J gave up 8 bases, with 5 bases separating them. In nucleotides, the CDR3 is TGCGCCAGCAGTCAAGGGAGTACGCAGTATTTT. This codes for CASSQGSTQYF.

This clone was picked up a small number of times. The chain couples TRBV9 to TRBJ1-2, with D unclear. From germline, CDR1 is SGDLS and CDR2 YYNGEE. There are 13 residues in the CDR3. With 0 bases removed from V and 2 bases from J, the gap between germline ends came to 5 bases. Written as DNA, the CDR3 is TGTGCCAGCAGCGTAGACTTGAACTATGGCTACACCTTC. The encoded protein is CASSVDLNYGYTF.

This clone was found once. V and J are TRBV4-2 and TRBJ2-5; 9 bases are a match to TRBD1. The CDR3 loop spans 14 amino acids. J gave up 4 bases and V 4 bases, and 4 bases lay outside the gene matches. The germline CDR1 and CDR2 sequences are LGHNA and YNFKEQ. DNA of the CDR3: TGTGCCAGCAGCCCCCGGACAGGGGCAGAGACCCAGTACTTC. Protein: CASSPRTGAETQYF.

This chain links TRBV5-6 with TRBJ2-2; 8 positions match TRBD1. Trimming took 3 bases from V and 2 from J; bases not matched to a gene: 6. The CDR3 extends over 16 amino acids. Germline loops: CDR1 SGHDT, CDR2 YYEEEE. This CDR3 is CASSSAGQGNTGELFF. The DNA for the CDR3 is TGTGCCAGCAGCTCCGCCGGACAGGGAAACACCGGGGAGCTGTTTTTT.

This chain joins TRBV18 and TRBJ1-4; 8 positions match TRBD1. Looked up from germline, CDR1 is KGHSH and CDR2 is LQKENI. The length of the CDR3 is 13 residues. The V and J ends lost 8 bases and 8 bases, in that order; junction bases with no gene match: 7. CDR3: CASRGQGDEKLFF. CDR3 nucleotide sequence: TGTGCCAGCCGTGGACAGGGTGACGAAAAACTGTTTTTT.

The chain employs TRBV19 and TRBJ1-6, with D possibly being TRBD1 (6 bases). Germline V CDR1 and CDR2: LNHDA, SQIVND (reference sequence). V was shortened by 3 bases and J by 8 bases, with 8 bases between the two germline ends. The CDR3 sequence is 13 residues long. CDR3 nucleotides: TGTGCCAGTAGTATGGGGGCGGATTCACCCCTCCACTTT. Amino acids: CASSMGADSPLHF.

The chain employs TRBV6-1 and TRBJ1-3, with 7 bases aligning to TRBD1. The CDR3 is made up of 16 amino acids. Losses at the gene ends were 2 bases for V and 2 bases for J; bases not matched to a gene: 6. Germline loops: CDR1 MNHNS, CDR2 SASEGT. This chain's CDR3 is CASSELQGEAGNTIYF. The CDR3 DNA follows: TGTGCCAGCAGTGAACTCCAGGGGGAGGCTGGAAACACCATATATTTT.

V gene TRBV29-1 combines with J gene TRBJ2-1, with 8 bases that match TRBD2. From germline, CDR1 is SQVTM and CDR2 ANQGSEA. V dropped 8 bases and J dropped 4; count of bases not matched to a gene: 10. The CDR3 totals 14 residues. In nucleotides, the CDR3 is TGCAGCCTGAATGAACTAGCGGATTACAATGAGCAGTTCTTC. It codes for CSLNELADYNEQFF.

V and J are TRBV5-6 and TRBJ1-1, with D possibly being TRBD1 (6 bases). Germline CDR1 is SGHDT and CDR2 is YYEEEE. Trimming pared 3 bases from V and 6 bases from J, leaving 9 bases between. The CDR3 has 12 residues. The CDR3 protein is CASSSGQSEAFF. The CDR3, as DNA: TGTGCCAGCAGCTCCGGACAGTCTGAAGCTTTCTTT.

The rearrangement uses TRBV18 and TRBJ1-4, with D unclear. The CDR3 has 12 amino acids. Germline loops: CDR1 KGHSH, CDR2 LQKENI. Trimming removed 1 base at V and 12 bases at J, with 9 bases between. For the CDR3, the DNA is TGTGCCAGCTCACCACTTCAGGAAGAACTGTTTTTT. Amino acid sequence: CASSPLQEELFF.

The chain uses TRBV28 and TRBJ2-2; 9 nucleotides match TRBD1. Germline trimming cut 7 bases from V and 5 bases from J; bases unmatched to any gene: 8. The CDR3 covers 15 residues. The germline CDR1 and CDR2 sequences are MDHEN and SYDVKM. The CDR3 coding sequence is TGTGCCAGCACCAGGGGACAGGGTGAAACCGGGGAGCTGTTTTTT. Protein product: CASTRGQGETGELFF. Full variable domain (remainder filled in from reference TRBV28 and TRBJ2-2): DVKVTQSSRYLVKRTGEKVFLECVQDMDHENMFWYRQDPGLGLRLIYFSYDVKMKEKGDIPEGYSVSREKKERFSLILESASTNQTSMYLCASTRGQGETGELFFGEGSRLTVL.

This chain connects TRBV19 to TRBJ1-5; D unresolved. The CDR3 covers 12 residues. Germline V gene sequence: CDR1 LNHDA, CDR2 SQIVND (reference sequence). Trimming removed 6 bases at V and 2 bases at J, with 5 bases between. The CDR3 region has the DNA TGTGCCAGTAGGCAGGGCAATCAGCCCCAGCATTTT. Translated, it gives CASRQGNQPQHF.

CDR3 sequence reads: CASLDRGNEKLFF. The CDR3 DNA follows: TGTGCCAGCCTAGACAGGGGGAATGAAAAACTGTTTTTT. The V gene is TRBV28, the J gene TRBJ1-4, with 9 positions matching TRBD1. The V and J ends lost 8 bases and 5 bases, in that order; junction bases with no gene match: 3. The germline V gene encodes CDR1 MDHEN and CDR2 SYDVKM. CDR3 length: 13 residues.

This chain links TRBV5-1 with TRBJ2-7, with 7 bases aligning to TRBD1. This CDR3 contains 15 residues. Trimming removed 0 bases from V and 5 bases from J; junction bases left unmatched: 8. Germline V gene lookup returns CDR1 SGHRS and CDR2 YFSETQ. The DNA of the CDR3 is TGCGCCAGCAGCTTGGGGGAAGGGGGCGGCGACGAGCAGTACTTC. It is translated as CASSLGEGGGDEQYF.

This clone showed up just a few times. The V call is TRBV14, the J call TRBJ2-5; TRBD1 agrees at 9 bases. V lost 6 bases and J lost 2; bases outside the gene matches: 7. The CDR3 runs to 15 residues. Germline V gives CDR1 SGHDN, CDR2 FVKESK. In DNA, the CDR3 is TGTGCCAGCAGGGGACAGGGCCGTGGGCAAGAGACCCAGTACTTC. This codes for CASRGQGRGQETQYF.

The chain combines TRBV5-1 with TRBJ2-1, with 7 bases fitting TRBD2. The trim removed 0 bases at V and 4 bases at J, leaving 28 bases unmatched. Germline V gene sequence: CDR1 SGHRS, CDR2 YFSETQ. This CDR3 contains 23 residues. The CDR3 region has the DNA TGCGCCAGCAGCTTGGAAGGTGGAGGTGGCCCCCGGTTTGGGGGAGGGCTTTACAATGAGCAGTTCTTC. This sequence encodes CASSLEGGGGPRFGGGLYNEQFF. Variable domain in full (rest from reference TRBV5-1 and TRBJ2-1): KAGVTQTPRYLIKTRGQQVTLSCSPISGHRSVSWYQQTPGQGLQFLFEYFSETQRNKGNFPGRFSGRQFSNSRSEMNVSTLELGDSALYLCASSLEGGGGPRFGGGLYNEQFFGPGTRLTVL.

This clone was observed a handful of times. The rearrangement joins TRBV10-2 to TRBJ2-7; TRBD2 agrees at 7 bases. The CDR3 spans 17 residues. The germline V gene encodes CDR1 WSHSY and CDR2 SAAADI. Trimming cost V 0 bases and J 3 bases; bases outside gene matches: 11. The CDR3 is CASSESEWEGLIYEQYF. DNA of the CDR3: TGCGCCAGCAGTGAGTCAGAGTGGGAGGGGTTAATCTACGAGCAGTACTTC.

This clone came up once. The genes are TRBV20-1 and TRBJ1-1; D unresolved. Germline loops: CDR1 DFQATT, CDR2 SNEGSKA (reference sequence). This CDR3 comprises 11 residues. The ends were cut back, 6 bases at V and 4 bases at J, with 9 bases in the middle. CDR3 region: CSATSSTEAFF. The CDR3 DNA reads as TGCAGTGCCACGTCTAGCACTGAAGCTTTCTTT.

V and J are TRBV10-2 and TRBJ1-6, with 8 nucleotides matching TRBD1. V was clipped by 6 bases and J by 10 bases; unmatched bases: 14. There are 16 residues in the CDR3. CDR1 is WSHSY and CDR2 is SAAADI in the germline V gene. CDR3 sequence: CASRETGTGDGSPLHF. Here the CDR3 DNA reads TGCGCCAGCAGGGAAACCGGGACAGGAGACGGATCACCCCTCCACTTT.

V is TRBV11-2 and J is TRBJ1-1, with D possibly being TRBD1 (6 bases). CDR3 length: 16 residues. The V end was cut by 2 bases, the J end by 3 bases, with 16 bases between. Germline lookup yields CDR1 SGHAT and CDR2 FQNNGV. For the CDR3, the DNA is TGTGCCAGCAGCTTATGGGACATGGAGTCTCACACTGAAGCTTTCTTT. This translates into CASSLWDMESHTEAFF.

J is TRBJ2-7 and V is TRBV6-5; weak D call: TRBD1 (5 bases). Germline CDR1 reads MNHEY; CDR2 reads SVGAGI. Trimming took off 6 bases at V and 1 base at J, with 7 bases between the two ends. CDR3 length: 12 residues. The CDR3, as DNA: TGTGCCAGCAGCCAGGGTTCCTACGAGCAGTACTTC. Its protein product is CASSQGSYEQYF.